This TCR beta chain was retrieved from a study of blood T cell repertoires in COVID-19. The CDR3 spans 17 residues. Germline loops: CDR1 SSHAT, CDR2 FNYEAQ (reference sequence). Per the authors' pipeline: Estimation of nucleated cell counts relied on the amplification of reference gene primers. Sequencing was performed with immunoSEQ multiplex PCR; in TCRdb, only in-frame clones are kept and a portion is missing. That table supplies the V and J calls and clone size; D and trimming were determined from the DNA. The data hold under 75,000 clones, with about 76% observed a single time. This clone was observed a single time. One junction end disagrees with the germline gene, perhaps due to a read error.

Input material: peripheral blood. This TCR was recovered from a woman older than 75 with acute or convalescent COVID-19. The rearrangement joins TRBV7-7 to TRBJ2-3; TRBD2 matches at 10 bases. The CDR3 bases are TGTGCTAGCAGCGTGCGTGGTAGCGGGAGGAACACAGATACGCAGTATTTT. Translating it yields CASSVRGSGRNTDTQYF.